The T cell receptor beta chain under discussion was sequenced for a study of T cell responses to AZD1222 COVID-19 vaccine. Sequencing was performed with immunoSEQ multiplex PCR; in TCRdb, only in-frame clones are kept and a portion is missing. The table has over 100,000 clones, roughly nine tenths seen once; the top ten hold around 7%. The germline V gene encodes CDR1 SGHDT and CDR2 YYEEEE. Trimming took 4 bases from V and 1 from J, leaving 15 bases between them. The CDR3 spans 15 residues. This sequence was found in an adult in good health. V gene TRBV5-6 combines with J gene TRBJ2-7; the D gene is possibly TRBD1 (6 bases). The specimen was peripheral blood, collected on day 0 of AZD1222 vaccination. CDR3 in amino acids: CASSPGPRGSYEQYF. In DNA form, the CDR3 reads TGTGCCAGCAGCCCGGGCCCAAGGGGGTCCTACGAGCAGTACTTC.